The 3 T cell receptor beta chains reported below all come from one sample, sequenced in a study of neoadjuvant anti-PD-1 for oral cavity cancer. Method: immunoSEQ multiplex PCR; TCRdb's copy keeps in-frame clones and lacks some. The sample carries tens of thousands of clones, more than 60% recorded once. The source was PBMCs, collected before nivolumab (anti-PD-1) treatment. The receptors shown here come from a person aged 35-79 years with oral cavity squamous cell carcinoma.

The chain is built from TRBV9 and TRBJ2-1, with D perhaps matching TRBD2 (5 bases). This CDR3 has 14 amino acids. Per germline, CDR1 SGDLS and CDR2 YYNGEE. Trimming took 3 bases from V and 6 from J, leaving 13 bases between them. Here the CDR3 DNA reads TGTGCCAGCAGCGCCCTGGGAGTCCCCAATGAGCAGTTCTTC. Protein product: CASSALGVPNEQFF. Combining the CDR3 with reference TRBV9 and TRBJ2-1 gives the whole variable domain DSGVTQTPKHLITATGQRVTLRCSPRSGDLSVYWYQQSLDQGLQFLIQYYNGEERAKGNILERFSAQQFPDLHSELNLSSLELGDSALYFCASSALGVPNEQFFGPGTRLTVL.

This clone was seen more than once but under ten times. The chain uses TRBV6-1 and TRBJ2-7; no clear D gene. Germline CDR1 MNHNS, CDR2 SASEGT. The V end was cut by 5 bases, the J end by 0 bases, with 14 bases between. The CDR3 has 15 amino acids. CDR3 DNA sequence: TGTGCCAGCAGTCCGCAGAGCCGCGGCTCCTACGAGCAGTACTTC. It specifies CASSPQSRGSYEQYF.

This rearrangement joins TRBV5-1 to TRBJ1-1; TRBD1 matches 9 bases. Germline V gene lookup returns CDR1 SGHRS and CDR2 YFSETQ. The CDR3 is 14 amino acids. V shed 4 bases, J shed 4 bases, and the junction held 5 bases outside the gene matches. CDR3 DNA: TGCGCCAGCAGCCGACAGGGGGACTCCACTGAAGCTTTCTTT. Translation: CASSRQGDSTEAFF.